This T cell receptor (beta chain) was recovered during a study of Ad26.COV2.S vaccination and SARS-CoV-2 variants. For the study at large: A COV1001 Ad26.COV2.S trial-arm participant provided the sample. The vaccine Ad26.COV2.S was put into the muscle once, or twice with 56 days between. Study findings and constraints: While placebo recipients had lower spike-specific TCR breadth, vaccine recipients had more. For non-spike TCRs, breadth in vaccine recipients resembled that in placebo recipients.

Clones were read by immunoSEQ multiplex PCR, and TCRdb kept only the in-frame ones, dropping some. Seen here are approximately 280,000 clones, more than 70% observed once, and the top ten hold roughly 3.5%. As for treatment: about 20 received Ad26.COV2.S at low or high dose, single or two shots; 5 received placebo; per-sample allocation not given. Collection of the samples took place on day 63 after the first injection of vaccine or placebo. A remark on this clone: What it recognizes is unknown.

Here the sequenced sample was peripheral blood, taken in a trial of Ad26.COV2.S vaccine versus placebo. This TCR derives from a person aged 18-65 years who received the Ad26.COV2.S COVID-19 vaccine or a placebo.

This chain's CDR3 is CASSSPGTSDFYEQYF. As DNA, the CDR3 is TGTGCCAGCAGCTCACCCGGGACTAGCGACTTCTACGAGCAGTACTTC. The gene calls are TRBV7-2 and TRBJ2-7; 10 nucleotides match TRBD2. V was pared by 4 bases and J by 3 bases, with 9 bases of the junction left unmatched. The CDR3 covers 16 residues. The germline CDR1 and CDR2 sequences are SGHTA and FQGNSA.